This TCR beta chain stems from a study of blood T cells in healthy people across ages. Primed by a sample-barcoded 5' primer and a J-beta primer mix, a second PCR proceeded for 7 to 11 cycles. Paired-end reads containing CDR3 totaled no fewer than 2.5 million for each sample. Via MiXCR, TCRdb re-called the 5' RACE reads, giving one row per CDR3 protein. Counted here are 700,000 or so distinct CDR3 sequences, 40% to 45% occurring once; the ten biggest clones make up around 30%. The sequence was obtained from an elderly man in good health. Sequenced input: blood.

Written as DNA, the CDR3 is TGTGCCAGCAGCCCTACCAGGGGGCCCTCCGCAGATACGCAGTATTTT. This sequence encodes CASSPTRGPSADTQYF. The gene calls are TRBV16 and TRBJ2-3; TRBD1 matches 8 bases. The germline V gene encodes CDR1 KGHSY and CDR2 FQNENV. The trim removed 4 bases at V and 4 bases at J, leaving 10 bases unmatched. This CDR3 contains 16 residues.